This T cell receptor (beta chain) was identified during a study of radiation and T cells in renal cell carcinoma. Germline CDR1 and CDR2: SSHAT and FNYEAQ (reference sequence). The CDR3 sequence is 18 residues long. Using immunoSEQ multiplex PCR, the repertoire was profiled, and TCRdb retains in-frame clones only, with some absent. The sample contains 85,000 to 100,000 clones, around 88% of which appear only once. Time point indicated: baseline pretreatment blood. Treatment: 15 Gy SBRT to primary tumor, nephrectomy 4 weeks later. A note on this clone: One end of the junction fails to match germline, which may point to a read error.

The source material was blood, sampled from a patient whose treatment included radiotherapy and nephrectomy. V is TRBV7-7 and J is TRBJ2-5, with 15 positions matching TRBD2. The receptor was derived from a man aged 45-65 years with renal cell carcinoma. CDR3 in DNA: TGTGCTAGCAGCCGGAGCGGACTAGCGGGAGGGACCCAAGAGACCCAGTACTTC. Amino acids: CASSRSGLAGGTQETQYF.